This T cell receptor (beta chain) was obtained from a study of PD-1 blockade in classical Hodgkin lymphoma. Study conclusions and caveats: In CD4+ cells, TCR diversity went up significantly by C4D1, but in CD8+ cells it did not.

J was trimmed by 8 bases and V by 2 bases; bases with no gene match: 15. From germline, CDR1 is SEHNR and CDR2 FQNEAQ (reference sequence). CDR3 length: 17 amino acids. Described time point: cycle 4 day 1 (C4D1), after six to seven weeks of nivolumab. Every patient relapsed after autologous stem cell transplantation, and brentuximab vedotin exposure varied. Out of thawed PBMCs, magnetic negative selection purified CD4+ T cells. The method was immunoSEQ multiplex PCR; TCRdb's version includes in-frame clones alone and lacks a portion of them. The repertoire includes tens of thousands of clones, 65% to 80% of them detected once, and roughly 1.2% sits in the top ten. With regard to this clone: Its target is not known.

This sequence joins TRBV7-9 and TRBJ2-1, with 7 bases lining up with TRBD1. The TCR comes from a human donor with classical Hodgkin lymphoma. The sample was CD4+ T cells from blood, taken before the fourth cycle of nivolumab. CDR3 region: CASSLRAFSDRQYEQFF. Written as DNA, the CDR3 is TGTGCCAGCAGCTTACGGGCTTTCTCGGACAGGCAATATGAGCAGTTCTTC.